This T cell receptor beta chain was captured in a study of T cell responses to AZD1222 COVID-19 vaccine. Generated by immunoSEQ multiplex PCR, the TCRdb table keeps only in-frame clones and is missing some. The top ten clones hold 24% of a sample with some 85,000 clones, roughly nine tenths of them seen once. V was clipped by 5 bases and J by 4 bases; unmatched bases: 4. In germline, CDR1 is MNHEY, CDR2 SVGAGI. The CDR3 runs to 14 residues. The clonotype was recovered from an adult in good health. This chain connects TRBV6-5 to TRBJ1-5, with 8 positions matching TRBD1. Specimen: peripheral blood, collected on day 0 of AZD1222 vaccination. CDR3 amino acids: CASSPGQENQPQHF. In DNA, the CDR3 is TGTGCCAGCAGTCCGGGACAGGAAAATCAGCCCCAGCATTTT.